One and the same sample provided the 18 T cell receptor beta chains below, sequenced in a study of CD8 T cells in Susac syndrome. Random hexamers were used to reverse transcribe an amount of about 0.5 to 1 ug RNA. Each CDR3 protein gets one entry after TCRdb re-called the immunoSEQ multiplex PCR reads with MiXCR. The sample consists of around 100,000 distinct CDR3 sequences, 95% of them appearing once. The material sequenced was CD8+ T cells from PBMCs. The receptors were sampled from a human donor with Susac syndrome.

The V and J genes are TRBV13 and TRBJ2-1; D gene uncertain. Germline values: CDR1 PRHDT, CDR2 FYEKMQ (reference sequence). V was clipped by 3 bases and J by 7 bases, with 10 bases between them. The CDR3 totals 13 residues. In DNA form, the CDR3 reads TGTGCCAGCAGCTTCCAGAGCGAGAATGAGCAGTTCTTC. It specifies CASSFQSENEQFF. The whole variable domain, filled in from reference TRBV13 and TRBJ2-1, reads AAGVIQSPRHLIKEKRETATLKCYPIPRHDTVYWYQQGPGQDPQFLISFYEKMQSDKGSIPDRFSAQQFSDYHSELNMSSLELGDSALYFCASSFQSENEQFFGPGTRLTVL.

The table lists this clonotype with a count of one. The J gene is TRBJ1-6, the V gene TRBV27; D is possibly TRBD1 (5 bases). The CDR3 totals 12 residues. CDR1 is MNHEY, CDR2 SMNVEV, per germline (reference sequence). V gave up 6 bases and J gave up 10 bases, with 10 bases separating them. The CDR3 bases are TGTGCCAGCAGCGGGGGGAACTCACCCCTCCACTTT. Translation: CASSGGNSPLHF.

The V gene is TRBV29-1, the J gene TRBJ2-3; D uncertain. This CDR3 has 13 residues. Germline V gene lookup returns CDR1 SQVTM and CDR2 ANQGSEA. V dropped 4 bases and J dropped 3 bases, with 11 bases sitting between them. The CDR3 region is CSVALDLTDTQYF. The CDR3, as DNA: TGCAGCGTTGCTCTCGACCTTACAGATACGCAGTATTTT.

In this sample, this clonotype turned up once. The V and J genes are TRBV25-1 and TRBJ1-4; no firm D call. Trimming took off 3 bases at V and 8 bases at J, with 13 bases between the two ends. Germline CDR1 is MGHDK and CDR2 is SYGVNS. This CDR3 region has 14 residues. The DNA for the CDR3 is TGTGCCAGCAGTGACCGGGCCCCGCTCGAAAAACTGTTTTTT. The encoded protein is CASSDRAPLEKLFF.

The chain uses TRBV3-1 and TRBJ1-2; D unresolved. Trimming took off 1 base at V and 8 bases at J, with 8 bases between the two ends. The germline V gene has CDR1 LGHDT and CDR2 YNNKEL (reference sequence). The CDR3 is made up of 12 amino acids. The CDR3 nucleotides are TGTGCCAGCAGCCAAGTTGGGGTGGGCTACACCTTC. Protein: CASSQVGVGYTF.

The genes are TRBV7-9 and TRBJ2-5, with 7 bases fitting TRBD1. The CDR3 extends over 14 amino acids. Germline CDR1 SEHNR, CDR2 FQNEAQ (reference sequence). V trimming: 5 bases; J trimming: 2 bases; junction bases outside the gene matches: 5. CDR3 nucleotides: TGTGCCAGCAGCCTTACAGGGGCTCAAGAGACCCAGTACTTC. Amino acid sequence: CASSLTGAQETQYF.

This clonotype was observed a single time. The chain couples TRBV29-1 to TRBJ2-4, with D perhaps matching TRBD1 or TRBD2 (5 bases each). This CDR3 comprises 14 residues. CDR1 and CDR2 (germline): SQVTM, ANQGSEA. The V and J ends lost 4 bases and 0 bases respectively, with 10 bases between them. Here the CDR3 reads CSVVGEIAKNIQYF. Written as DNA, the CDR3 is TGCAGCGTTGTAGGGGAGATAGCCAAAAACATTCAGTACTTC.

The genes are TRBV5-1 and TRBJ2-2; 11 bases map to TRBD2. The CDR3 covers 16 residues. V lost 3 bases to trimming and J lost 5 bases; unmatched junction nucleotides: 6. Germline V gene data show CDR1 as SGHRS and CDR2 as YFSETQ. The CDR3 region has the DNA TGCGCCAGCAGCTCGTTACTAGCGGGAGTTACCGGGGAGCTGTTTTTT. Translation: CASSSLLAGVTGELFF.

V gene TRBV29-1 combines with J gene TRBJ2-2; perhaps D is TRBD1 or TRBD2 (5 bases each). Trimming left V 4 bases short and J 4 bases short, with 13 bases between. Germline values: CDR1 SQVTM, CDR2 ANQGSEA. The CDR3 spans 14 residues. In DNA form, the CDR3 reads TGCAGCGTTGTCGGGGCAGACTTCACCGGGGAGCTGTTTTTT. Translation gives CSVVGADFTGELFF.

The V gene is TRBV3-1, the J gene TRBJ2-7; TRBD2 aligns across 8 bases. Unmatched junction bases numbered 10, after V lost 5 bases and J lost 4 bases. There are 15 residues in the CDR3. Germline loops: CDR1 LGHDT, CDR2 YNNKEL (reference sequence). The CDR3: CASSRGLDTLYEQYF. CDR3 bases: TGTGCCAGCAGCAGGGGACTAGACACTCTTTACGAGCAGTACTTC.

The chain is built from TRBV20-1 and TRBJ1-1; a weak D match, TRBD1 (6 bases). Germline values: CDR1 DFQATT, CDR2 SNEGSKA (reference sequence). V shed 6 bases and J shed 4 bases, with 18 bases lying between them. The CDR3 extends over 14 amino acids. CDR3 nucleotide sequence: TGCAGTGCATTAACCGGGGAGACAGGCACTGAAGCTTTCTTT. Amino acid sequence: CSALTGETGTEAFF.

This chain uses TRBV19 with TRBJ2-1, with D possibly called TRBD1 or TRBD2 (5 bases each). The CDR3 contains 14 residues. The germline V gene encodes CDR1 LNHDA and CDR2 SQIVND (reference sequence). Between the trimmed V and J ends, which lost 8 bases and 6 bases, there was a span of 17 bases. Written as DNA, the CDR3 is TGTGCCAGTTCCGGGACGCCGACCTCCAATGAGCAGTTCTTC. It yields the protein CASSGTPTSNEQFF.

The rearrangement links TRBV3-1 to TRBJ2-5; 8 positions match TRBD2. CDR3 length equals 15 residues. With V trimmed by 7 bases and J by 1 base, 8 bases remained unmatched. The germline V gene has CDR1 LGHDT and CDR2 YNNKEL (reference sequence). The CDR3 sequence: CASTPDAGGQETQYF. DNA for the CDR3: TGTGCCAGCACCCCGGACGCGGGGGGCCAAGAGACCCAGTACTTC.

The rearrangement joins TRBV3-1 to TRBJ2-5; the D call may be TRBD1 or TRBD2 (6 bases each). The CDR3 totals 13 residues. CDR1 is LGHDT and CDR2 is YNNKEL in the germline V gene (reference sequence). Trimming shortened V by 5 bases and J by 7 bases, and 14 bases separated the two germline ends. This chain's CDR3 is CASSDDRRGTQYF. CDR3 nucleotide sequence: TGTGCCAGCAGCGATGACAGGAGGGGGACCCAGTACTTC.

This sequence joins TRBV27 and TRBJ2-2; D not resolved. CDR3 size: 14 residues. V lost 3 bases and J lost 6, with 11 bases in between. From germline, CDR1 is MNHEY and CDR2 SMNVEV (reference sequence). CDR3 amino acids: CASSLGGWSGELFF. CDR3 sequence (DNA): TGTGCCAGCAGTTTGGGCGGCTGGTCCGGGGAGCTGTTTTTT.

The chain combines TRBV3-1 with TRBJ2-5; unclear D gene. V was shortened by 0 bases and J by 2 bases, with 10 bases between the two germline ends. The CDR3 spans 15 residues. Germline CDR1 LGHDT, CDR2 YNNKEL (reference sequence). CDR3: CASSQDLTDQETQYF. CDR3 sequence (DNA): TGTGCCAGCAGCCAAGACCTTACGGATCAAGAGACCCAGTACTTC.

This clonotype has just one count. V gene TRBV3-1 combines with J gene TRBJ2-7; 8 bases agree with TRBD2. The length of the CDR3 is 17 residues. The V segment lost 1 base and the J segment 2 bases; nucleotides outside the gene matches: 10. CDR1 LGHDT and CDR2 YNNKEL come from the germline V gene (reference sequence). The CDR3 spells CASSQGTTGGGTYEQYF. The CDR3 DNA is TGTGCCAGCAGCCAAGGGACTACGGGAGGGGGAACCTACGAGCAGTACTTC.

The chain joins TRBV14 to TRBJ1-6; D gene unclear. Trimming took 4 bases from V and 0 from J, leaving 10 bases between them. CDR3 length: 16 residues. CDR1 and CDR2 (germline): SGHDN, FVKESK. The CDR3: CASSLGVNSYNSPLHF. The CDR3 DNA sequence: TGTGCCAGCAGCCTCGGAGTCAACTCCTATAATTCACCCCTCCACTTT.